A selection of T cell receptor beta chains follows, all from one sample in a study of T cell responses to AZD1222 COVID-19 vaccine. Profiling relied on immunoSEQ multiplex PCR, and the TCRdb table lists in-frame clones only, not all of them. This table holds approximately 74,000 clones, more than 80% found once. Sample: peripheral blood, taken on day 0 of AZD1222 vaccination. Receptors were obtained from an adult in good health. The CDR3 runs from the conserved cysteine through the conserved F or W. Each record gives: V gene, J gene, clone size, D gene, CDR3 DNA, CDR3 protein. D genes are given only for firm matches. Size tells how often a clone was seen (once, few, many) or the class of an expanded clone, and some rows leave it out.

V gene: TRBV6-5
J gene: TRBJ2-1
clone size: -
D gene: TRBD2
CDR3 DNA: TGTGCCAGCAGTTACTCAGGCGGGGGGGCCGGCAATGAGCAGTTCTTC
CDR3 protein: CASSYSGGGAGNEQFF

V gene: TRBV19
J gene: TRBJ2-2
clone size: -
D gene: -
CDR3 DNA: TGTGCCAGTAGTATTATAGGAGGCACCGGGGAGCTGTTTTTT
CDR3 protein: CASSIIGGTGELFF

V gene: TRBV18
J gene: TRBJ1-4
clone size: -
D gene: -
CDR3 DNA: TGTGCCAGCACCCGACAGTCAACTAATGAAAAACTGTTTTTT
CDR3 protein: CASTRQSTNEKLFF

V gene: TRBV9
J gene: TRBJ2-7
clone size: once
D gene: TRBD2
CDR3 DNA: TGTGCCAGCAGCACCCAGAGGGGAGCGGGGGCCTACGAGCAGTACTTC
CDR3 protein: CASSTQRGAGAYEQYF

V gene: TRBV27
J gene: TRBJ2-7
clone size: few
D gene: -
CDR3 DNA: TGTGCCTCTCGGGACATCTCCTACGAGCAGTACTTC
CDR3 protein: CASRDISYEQYF

V gene: TRBV24-1
J gene: TRBJ1-5
clone size: -
D gene: -
CDR3 DNA: TGTGCCACCAGTGAGCCAGGGTGGGGTCAGCCCCAGCATTTT
CDR3 protein: CATSEPGWGQPQHF

V gene: TRBV7-9
J gene: TRBJ2-3
clone size: -
D gene: TRBD1
CDR3 DNA: TGTGCCAGCAGCTTAGGACAGGGGAGCACAGATACGCAGTATTTT
CDR3 protein: CASSLGQGSTDTQYF

V gene: TRBV4-3
J gene: TRBJ2-7
clone size: -
D gene: -
CDR3 DNA: TGCGCCAGCAGCCAAGATCACAGAGTCTCCTACGAGCAGTACTTC
CDR3 protein: CASSQDHRVSYEQYF

V gene: TRBV5-4
J gene: TRBJ2-2
clone size: -
D gene: -
CDR3 DNA: TGTGCCAGCAGCTCCCCCGAAGTCCGGGAGCTGTTTTTT
CDR3 protein: CASSSPEVRELFF

V gene: TRBV10-3
J gene: TRBJ1-5
clone size: -
D gene: -
CDR3 DNA: TGTGCCGCCCGGGCCCAAGCAGGCAATCAGCCCCAGCATTTT
CDR3 protein: CAARAQAGNQPQHF

V gene: TRBV28
J gene: TRBJ1-2
clone size: -
D gene: TRBD1
CDR3 DNA: TGTGCCAGCAGTTCCCTAACCGGGACAGGGCCCGGCTACACCTTC
CDR3 protein: CASSSLTGTGPGYTF

V gene: TRBV19
J gene: TRBJ1-3
clone size: few
D gene: -
CDR3 DNA: TGTGCCTGCGAGAGGTTCAACACCATATATTTT
CDR3 protein: CACERFNTIYF

V gene: TRBV5-1
J gene: TRBJ2-7
clone size: -
D gene: TRBD2
CDR3 DNA: TGCGCCAGCAGCATTGATAGCGGGGGGCCGTACGAGCAGTACTTC
CDR3 protein: CASSIDSGGPYEQYF

V gene: TRBV7-2
J gene: TRBJ2-3
clone size: -
D gene: TRBD2
CDR3 DNA: TGTGCCAGCAGCTTAGCGATAACGGGAGGGACAGATACGCAGTATTTT
CDR3 protein: CASSLAITGGTDTQYF

V gene: TRBV19
J gene: TRBJ2-2
clone size: -
D gene: -
CDR3 DNA: TGTGCCAGTAGTATAGCCCCTTTAGTGGGGGAGCTGTTTTTT
CDR3 protein: CASSIAPLVGELFF

V gene: TRBV7-3
J gene: TRBJ2-1
clone size: -
D gene: TRBD2
CDR3 DNA: TGTGCCAGCAGCCTTATAGCGGGAGTGATTTTTAGCAATGAGCAGTTCTTC
CDR3 protein: CASSLIAGVIFSNEQFF

V gene: TRBV5-1
J gene: TRBJ1-2
clone size: -
D gene: -
CDR3 DNA: TGCGCCAGCAGCTTGGTCGGCTATGGCTACACCTTC
CDR3 protein: CASSLVGYGYTF

V gene: TRBV12-3/TRBV12-4
J gene: TRBJ1-4
clone size: -
D gene: TRBD1
CDR3 DNA: TGTGCCAGCAGTTGGGACAGGAATGAAAAACTGTTTTTT
CDR3 protein: CASSWDRNEKLFF

V gene: TRBV7-2
J gene: TRBJ2-5
clone size: -
D gene: -
CDR3 DNA: TGTGCCAGCAGCTTACAGGGCGTGAGAGAGACCCAGTACTTC
CDR3 protein: CASSLQGVRETQYF

V gene: TRBV7-2
J gene: TRBJ2-7
clone size: -
D gene: TRBD2
CDR3 DNA: TGTGCCAGCAGCTTAGGGGCAGCGGGAAACGGGTACGAGCAGTACTTC
CDR3 protein: CASSLGAAGNGYEQYF

V gene: TRBV28
J gene: TRBJ1-4
clone size: -
D gene: TRBD1
CDR3 DNA: TGTGCCAGCAGTCCTCTACAGGGGGGAACAACTAATGAAAAACTGTTTTTT
CDR3 protein: CASSPLQGGTTNEKLFF

V gene: TRBV7-8
J gene: TRBJ2-1
clone size: few
D gene: TRBD2
CDR3 DNA: TGTGCCAGCATCCCGGGGGCAACTAGCGGAGGTGAGCAGTTCTTC
CDR3 protein: CASIPGATSGGEQFF

V gene: TRBV15
J gene: TRBJ2-7
clone size: -
D gene: -
CDR3 DNA: TGTGCCACCAGCAGAGATTATTTGGACGAGTACTTC
CDR3 protein: CATSRDYLDEYF

V gene: TRBV19
J gene: TRBJ1-6
clone size: -
D gene: -
CDR3 DNA: TGTGCCAGTAGTATCGAGGACAATTCACCCCTCCACTTT
CDR3 protein: CASSIEDNSPLHF

V gene: TRBV7-3
J gene: TRBJ1-3
clone size: once
D gene: -
CDR3 DNA: TGTGCCAGCAGCTCCTCCGGTTCCGGAAACACCATATATTTT
CDR3 protein: CASSSSGSGNTIYF

V gene: TRBV5-4
J gene: TRBJ1-5
clone size: -
D gene: -
CDR3 DNA: TGTGCCAGCAGCCAAGCAGGATATAGCAATCAGCCCCAGCATTTT
CDR3 protein: CASSQAGYSNQPQHF

V gene: TRBV9
J gene: TRBJ1-4
clone size: few
D gene: TRBD1
CDR3 DNA: TGTGCCAGCAGCGTGGCGGGACAGGGGAATGAAAAACTGTTTTTT
CDR3 protein: CASSVAGQGNEKLFF

V gene: TRBV7-3
J gene: TRBJ2-3
clone size: -
D gene: TRBD1
CDR3 DNA: TGTGCCAGCAGCTTAGGTTTTGGGGACAGAGATACGCAGTATTTT
CDR3 protein: CASSLGFGDRDTQYF

V gene: TRBV10-3
J gene: TRBJ2-1
clone size: once
D gene: -
CDR3 DNA: TGTGCCATCAGTGGGGAAGGACAGTCCTACAATGAGCAGTTCTTC
CDR3 protein: CAISGEGQSYNEQFF